These T cell receptor beta chains were read from a single sample in a study of vaccination and CD4 T cells after COVID-19. TCRdb reprocessed the PCR reads with MiXCR, giving one entry per CDR3 protein. Here the sample spans 7,100 or so distinct CDR3 sequences, about 38% being singletons. No antigen has been identified for these receptors. Input material: CD4+ T cells from blood, cultured in vitro. The receptors originated from a human donor in good health. Each CDR3 is given with its conserved first and last residue. Each record gives: V gene, J gene, clone size, D gene, CDR3 DNA, CDR3 protein. The D gene is left open where the match is weak. Only some rows state a clone size, as once, few, many or a class for expanded clones.

TRBV6-1	TRBJ2-5	few	TRBD1	TGTGCCAGCGGACAGGGGAGGGAGACCCAGTACTTC	CASGQGRETQYF
TRBV27	TRBJ2-3	.	.	TGTGCCAGCAGTTTTGTTATCGGGGGTACGCAGTATTTT	CASSFVIGGTQYF
TRBV6-1	TRBJ1-5	.	.	TGTGCCAGCAGGGGCGGTGATCCAGGGGGCAATCAGCCCCAGCATTTT	CASRGGDPGGNQPQHF
TRBV2	TRBJ1-5	few	.	TGTGCCAGCAGTGGGAGGGGACTGAAACGTCAGCCCCAGCATTTT	CASSGRGLKRQPQHF
TRBV20-1	TRBJ1-6	large	TRBD1	TGCAGTGCTCTACGACAGGGTTTGGAATCCTATAATTCACCCCTCCACTTT	CSALRQGLESYNSPLHF
TRBV6-5	TRBJ1-5	.	.	TGTGCCAGCAGTTACCAGCCCCAGCATTTT	CASSYQPQHF
TRBV19	TRBJ1-6	few	TRBD1	TGTGCCAGTAGTATGGGACAGGGAACCCTCCACTTT	CASSMGQGTLHF
TRBV7-8	TRBJ2-7	few	.	TGTGCCAGCAGCTTCCGGGGGCTGTACGAGCAGTACTTC	CASSFRGLYEQYF
TRBV6-1	TRBJ2-4	.	TRBD2	TGTGCCAGCAGTGAGTGGGGGGGTTCTACCGACATTCAGTACTTC	CASSEWGGSTDIQYF
TRBV6-4	TRBJ2-3	medium-sized	.	TGTGCCAGCAGTCTGGCAGATACGCAGTATTTT	CASSLADTQYF
TRBV6-5	TRBJ2-6	.	.	TGTGCCAGCAGTTACTCCGGCCTATGGAGGGCTGGGGCCAACGTCCTGACTTTC	CASSYSGLWRAGANVLTF
TRBV7-2	TRBJ1-2	few	.	TGTGCCAGCAGCCCCTATTTGAACTATGGCTACACCTTC	CASSPYLNYGYTF
TRBV6-5	TRBJ2-1	medium-sized	.	TGTGCCAGCAGTTACTTGTCCGGGACCATCGATGAGCAGTTCTTC	CASSYLSGTIDEQFF
TRBV19	TRBJ1-5	.	TRBD1	TGTGCCACCTTAAATCCAGGGACAGGAGGTCAGCCCCAGCATTTT	CATLNPGTGGQPQHF
TRBV18	TRBJ2-7	.	.	TGTGCCAGCTCACGTACAGGCTACGAGCAGTACTTC	CASSRTGYEQYF
TRBV2	TRBJ2-1	few	TRBD2	TGTGCCAGCAGTGGGGCGGGGGGCTCCTACAATGAGCAGTTCTTC	CASSGAGGSYNEQFF
TRBV6-5	TRBJ1-2	few	.	TGTGCCAGCAGTTACTCGGGGCAGGGGAATGGCTACACCTTC	CASSYSGQGNGYTF
TRBV6-1	TRBJ2-5	few	.	TGTGCCACCTTGACAGGCTTTGAGACCCAGTACTTC	CATLTGFETQYF
TRBV6-1	TRBJ2-7	.	.	TGTGCCAGCAGTGAAGCCTGGACCGTTGACGCGAGTTACGAGCAGTACTTC	CASSEAWTVDASYEQYF
TRBV19	TRBJ1-2	.	.	TGTGCCAGTAGTATGGGGCTGGGGAATGTCGGCTATGGCTACACCTTC	CASSMGLGNVGYGYTF
TRBV2	TRBJ2-7	.	.	TGTGCCAGCGGTAATACCTACGGGCGGTACTTC	CASGNTYGRYF
TRBV7-3	TRBJ2-2	.	TRBD1	TGTGCCAGCAGCTCCAGGGGGCGCGAGGAGCTGTTTTTT	CASSSRGREELFF
TRBV6-1	TRBJ2-7	.	TRBD2	TGTGCCAGCAGTGAAGCTAGCGGGGGGGCCTACGAGCAGTACTTC	CASSEASGGAYEQYF
TRBV12-3/TRBV12-4	TRBJ2-1	.	TRBD2	TGTGCCAGCAGACTAGCGGGGGGCGGAGGGGAGCAGTTCTTC	CASRLAGGGGEQFF
TRBV6-5	TRBJ1-1	.	.	TGTGCCAGCAGTTACGGTGGCAAAGACACTGAAGCTTTCTTT	CASSYGGKDTEAFF
TRBV20-1	TRBJ2-3	.	.	TGCAGTGCTAGGGACTCCCGGGGTATCACAGATACGCAGTATTTT	CSARDSRGITDTQYF
TRBV7-9	TRBJ1-5	few	.	TGTGCCAGCAGCTTAGCGTCCAGAGATCAGCCCCAGCATTTT	CASSLASRDQPQHF
TRBV19	TRBJ1-1	few	.	TGTGCCAGTAGTGGGACACCGGGCACTGAAGCTTTCTTT	CASSGTPGTEAFF
TRBV6-1	TRBJ2-1	few	TRBD2	TGTGCCAGCAGCGGACTAGATGAGCAGTTCTTC	CASSGLDEQFF
TRBV6-1	TRBJ2-1	.	.	TGTGCCAGCGAAGGACCGTCCTCGAGCTCCTACAATGAGCAGTTCTTC	CASEGPSSSSYNEQFF
TRBV7-9	TRBJ1-1	.	TRBD1	TGTGCCAGCAGCGTAGCCCAGGGGGTGAGCACTGAAGCTTTCTTT	CASSVAQGVSTEAFF
TRBV11-2	TRBJ1-2	.	.	TGTGCCAGCAGCTTAGGGGCAGGGTTAACGAATGGCTACACCTTC	CASSLGAGLTNGYTF
TRBV5-4	TRBJ1-1	.	.	TGTGCCAGCAGCCCACAAGGGGCGGTGAACACTGAAGCTTTCTTT	CASSPQGAVNTEAFF
TRBV6-1	TRBJ1-1	once	.	TGTGCCAGCAGCCCTTATCCGGGAGCTGAAGCTTTCTTT	CASSPYPGAEAFF
TRBV2	TRBJ1-5	.	.	TGTGCCAGCCAGGGGCACCTCAATCAGCCCCAGCATTTT	CASQGHLNQPQHF
TRBV11-2	TRBJ2-7	.	.	TGTGCCAGCAGCTTTGGTGACCAACTCTTCGAGCAGTACTTC	CASSFGDQLFEQYF
TRBV5-1	TRBJ1-5	few	.	TGCGCCAGCAGCCCGGACAGCGACCAGCCCCAGCATTTT	CASSPDSDQPQHF
TRBV6-5	TRBJ2-7	once	.	TGTGCCAGCAGTTATCAGGGTCCAGCCGTTAACTACGAGCAGTACTTC	CASSYQGPAVNYEQYF
TRBV21-1	TRBJ2-7	.	.	TGTGCCAGCAGCAAAGTGGTAGTTTTTTCCTACGAGCAGTACTTC	CASSKVVVFSYEQYF
TRBV20-1	TRBJ1-3	.	.	TGCAGTGCGGTCAACATGCCCTCTGGAAACACCATATATTTT	CSAVNMPSGNTIYF
TRBV20-1	TRBJ2-2	few	TRBD1	TGCAGTGCTGAGGACAGGAGAAGGACCGGGGAGCTGTTTTTT	CSAEDRRRTGELFF
TRBV7-9	TRBJ2-5	few	.	TGTGCCAGCAGCTTGATAACTAGCAGGGAGACCCAGTACTTC	CASSLITSRETQYF
TRBV7-2	TRBJ1-5	.	.	TGTGCCAGCAGCCAAGGGCGGGGGCTTCAGCCCCAGCATTTT	CASSQGRGLQPQHF
TRBV27	TRBJ1-5	few	.	TGTGCCAGCAGTTTAGAAGGCAGACTCAATCAGCCCCAGCATTTT	CASSLEGRLNQPQHF
TRBV6-1	TRBJ2-2	.	.	TGTGCCATCAGTGAGGGGCGGGCCACCGGGGAGCTGTTTTTT	CAISEGRATGELFF
TRBV20-1	TRBJ1-6	few	TRBD1	TGCAGTGCTGCCGGGACAGAGAATTCACCCCTCCACTTT	CSAAGTENSPLHF
TRBV6-1	TRBJ1-2	few	TRBD1	TGTGCCAGCAGAACCCAGACAGGGGGCCCGACCTATGGCTACACCTTC	CASRTQTGGPTYGYTF
TRBV20-1	TRBJ2-3	few	.	TGCAGTGCGGAGGTGGTTATGGGCACAGATACGCAGTATTTT	CSAEVVMGTDTQYF
TRBV11-2	TRBJ1-6	.	.	TGTGCCAGCAGCTTAGAGGACTCACGGGGGCCCTATTCACCCCTCCACTTT	CASSLEDSRGPYSPLHF
TRBV5-4	TRBJ2-5	.	.	TGTGCCAGCAGCAGCCTACAGGGCCCCCAAGAGACCCAGTACTTC	CASSSLQGPQETQYF
TRBV2	TRBJ1-1	.	TRBD1	TGTGCCAGCACCCTAGACAGGGGCCGAGCTTTCTTT	CASTLDRGRAFF
TRBV7-6	TRBJ1-3	.	.	TGTGCCAGCAGCACCAGCTCTGGAAACACCATATATTTT	CASSTSSGNTIYF
TRBV9	TRBJ1-5	medium-sized	.	TGTGCCAGCAGCGCCGCTCGAGACATCTCCAATCAGCCCCAGCATTTT	CASSAARDISNQPQHF
TRBV5-4	TRBJ2-1	.	.	TGTGCCAGCAGCCCCAGGGACAATGAGCAGTTCTTC	CASSPRDNEQFF
TRBV7-3	TRBJ2-5	.	TRBD1	TGTGCCAGCAGCTACCACAGGGGCGAGACCCAGTACTTC	CASSYHRGETQYF
TRBV6-9	TRBJ1-1	medium-sized	.	TGTGCCAGCAGTTATCCCCCCGCAGGGAGGGGGAACACTGAAGCTTTCTTT	CASSYPPAGRGNTEAFF
TRBV5-1	TRBJ1-5	.	TRBD1	TGCGCCAGCAGCTTGGGACAGGGTGCGAATCAGCCCCAGCATTTT	CASSLGQGANQPQHF
TRBV12-3/TRBV12-4	TRBJ1-5	.	.	TGTGCCAGCAGTTTAAGGGAGGGGTATCAGCCCCAGCATTTT	CASSLREGYQPQHF
TRBV27	TRBJ2-7	few	TRBD1	TGTGCCAGCGAAACAGCCGGGACAGGGGCCCACGAGCAGTACTTC	CASETAGTGAHEQYF